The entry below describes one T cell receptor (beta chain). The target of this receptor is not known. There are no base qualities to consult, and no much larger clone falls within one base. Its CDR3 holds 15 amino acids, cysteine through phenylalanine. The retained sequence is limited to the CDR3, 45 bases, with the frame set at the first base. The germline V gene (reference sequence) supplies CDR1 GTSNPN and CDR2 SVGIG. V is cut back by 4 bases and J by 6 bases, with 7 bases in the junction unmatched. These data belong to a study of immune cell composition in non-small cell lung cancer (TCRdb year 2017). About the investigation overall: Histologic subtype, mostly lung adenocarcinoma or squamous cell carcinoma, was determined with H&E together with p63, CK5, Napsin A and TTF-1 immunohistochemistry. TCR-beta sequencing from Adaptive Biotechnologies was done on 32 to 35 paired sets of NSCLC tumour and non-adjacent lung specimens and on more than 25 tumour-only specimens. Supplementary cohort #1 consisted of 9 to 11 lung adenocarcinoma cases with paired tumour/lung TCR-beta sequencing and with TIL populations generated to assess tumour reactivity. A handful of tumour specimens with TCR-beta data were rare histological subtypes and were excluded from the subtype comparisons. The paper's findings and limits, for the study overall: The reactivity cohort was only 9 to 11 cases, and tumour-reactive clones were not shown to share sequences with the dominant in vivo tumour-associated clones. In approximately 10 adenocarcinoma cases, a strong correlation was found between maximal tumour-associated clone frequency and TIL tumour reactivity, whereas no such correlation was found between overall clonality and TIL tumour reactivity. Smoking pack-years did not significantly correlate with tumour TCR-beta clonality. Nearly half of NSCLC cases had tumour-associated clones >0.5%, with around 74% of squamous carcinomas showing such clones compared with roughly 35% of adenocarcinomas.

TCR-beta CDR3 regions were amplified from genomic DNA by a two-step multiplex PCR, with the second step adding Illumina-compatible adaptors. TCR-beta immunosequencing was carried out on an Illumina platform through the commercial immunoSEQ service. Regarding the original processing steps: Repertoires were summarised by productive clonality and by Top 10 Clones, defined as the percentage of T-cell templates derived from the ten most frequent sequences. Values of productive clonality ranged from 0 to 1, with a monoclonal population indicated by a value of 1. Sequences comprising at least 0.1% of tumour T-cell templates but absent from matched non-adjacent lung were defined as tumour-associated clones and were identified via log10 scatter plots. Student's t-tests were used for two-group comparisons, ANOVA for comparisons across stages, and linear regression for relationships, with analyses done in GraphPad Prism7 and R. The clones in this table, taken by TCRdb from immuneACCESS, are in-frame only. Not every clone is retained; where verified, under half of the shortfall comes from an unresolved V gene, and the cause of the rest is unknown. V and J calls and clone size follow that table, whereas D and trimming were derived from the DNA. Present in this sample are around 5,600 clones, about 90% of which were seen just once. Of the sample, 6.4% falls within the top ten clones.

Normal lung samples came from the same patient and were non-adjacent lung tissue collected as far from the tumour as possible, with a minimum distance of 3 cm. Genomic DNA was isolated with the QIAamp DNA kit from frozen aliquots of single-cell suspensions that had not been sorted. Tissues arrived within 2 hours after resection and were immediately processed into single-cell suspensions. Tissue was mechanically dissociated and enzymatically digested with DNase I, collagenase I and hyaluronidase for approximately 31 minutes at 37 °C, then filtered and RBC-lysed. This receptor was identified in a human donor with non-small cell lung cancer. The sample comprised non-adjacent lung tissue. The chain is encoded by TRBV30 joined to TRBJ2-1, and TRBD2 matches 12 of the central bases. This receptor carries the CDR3 CAWIALAGGANEQFF. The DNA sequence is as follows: TGTGCCTGGATAGCGCTAGCGGGAGGGGCCAATGAGCAGTTCTTC.